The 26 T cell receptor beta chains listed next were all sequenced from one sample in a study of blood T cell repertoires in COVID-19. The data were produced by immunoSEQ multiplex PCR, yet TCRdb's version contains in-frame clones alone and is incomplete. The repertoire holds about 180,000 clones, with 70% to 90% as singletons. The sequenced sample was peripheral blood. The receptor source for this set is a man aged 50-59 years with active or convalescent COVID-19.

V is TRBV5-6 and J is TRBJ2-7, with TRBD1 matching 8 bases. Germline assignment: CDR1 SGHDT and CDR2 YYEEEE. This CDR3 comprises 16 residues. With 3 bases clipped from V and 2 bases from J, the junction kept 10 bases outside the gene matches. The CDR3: CASSSTPGGAPYEQYF. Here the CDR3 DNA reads TGTGCCAGCAGCTCAACCCCAGGGGGCGCTCCCTACGAGCAGTACTTC.

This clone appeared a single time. This CDR3 is CASSVESGNTEAFF. As DNA, the CDR3 is TGTGCCAGCAGCGTAGAGTCGGGAAACACTGAAGCTTTCTTT. The chain employs TRBV9 and TRBJ1-1; D call uncertain. Trimming removed 0 bases from V and 2 bases from J, with 8 bases in between. The CDR3 contains 14 residues. CDR1 and CDR2 from the germline V gene are SGDLS and YYNGEE.

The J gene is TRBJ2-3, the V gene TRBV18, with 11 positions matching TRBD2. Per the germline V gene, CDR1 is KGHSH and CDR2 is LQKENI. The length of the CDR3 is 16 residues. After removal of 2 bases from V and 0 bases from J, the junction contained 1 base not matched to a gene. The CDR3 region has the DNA TGTGCCAGCTCACCAGCTAGCGGGAGGAGCACAGATACGCAGTATTTT. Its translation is CASSPASGRSTDTQYF.

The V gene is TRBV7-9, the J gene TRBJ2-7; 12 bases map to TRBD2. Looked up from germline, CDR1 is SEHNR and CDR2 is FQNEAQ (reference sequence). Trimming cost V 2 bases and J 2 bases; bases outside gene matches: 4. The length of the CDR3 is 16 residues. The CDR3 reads CASSLTGLAGTYEQYF. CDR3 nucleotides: TGTGCCAGCAGCTTAACCGGACTAGCGGGGACCTACGAGCAGTACTTC.

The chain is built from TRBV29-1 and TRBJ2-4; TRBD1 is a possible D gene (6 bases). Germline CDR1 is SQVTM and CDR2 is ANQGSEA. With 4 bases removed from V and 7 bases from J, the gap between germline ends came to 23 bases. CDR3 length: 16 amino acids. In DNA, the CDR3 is TGCAGCGTTGTTCCTTCTTTAGCCGGGACATATAACATTCAGTACTTC. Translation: CSVVPSLAGTYNIQYF. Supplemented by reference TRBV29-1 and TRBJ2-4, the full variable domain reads SAVISQKPSRDICQRGTSLTIQCQVDSQVTMMFWYRQQPGQSLTLIATANQGSEATYESGFVIDKFPISRPNLTFSTLTVSNMSPEDSSIYLCSVVPSLAGTYNIQYFGAGTRLSVL.

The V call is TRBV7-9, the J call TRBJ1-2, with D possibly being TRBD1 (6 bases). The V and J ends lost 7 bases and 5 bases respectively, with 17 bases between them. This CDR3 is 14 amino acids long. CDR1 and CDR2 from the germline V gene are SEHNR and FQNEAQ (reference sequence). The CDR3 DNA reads TGTGCCAGCACCCAGGAAGGGGGTGGGTATGGCTACACCTTC. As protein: CASTQEGGGYGYTF.

The CDR3 loop is CASSPLSGVEAFF. CDR3 sequence (DNA): TGTGCCAGCAGCCCTCTTTCAGGGGTTGAAGCTTTCTTT. V gene TRBV7-3 combines with J gene TRBJ1-1; D perhaps matches TRBD1 (6 bases). The germline CDR1 and CDR2 sequences are SGHTA and FQGTGA. The CDR3 contains 13 residues. Trimming left V 5 bases short and J 7 bases short, with 14 bases between.

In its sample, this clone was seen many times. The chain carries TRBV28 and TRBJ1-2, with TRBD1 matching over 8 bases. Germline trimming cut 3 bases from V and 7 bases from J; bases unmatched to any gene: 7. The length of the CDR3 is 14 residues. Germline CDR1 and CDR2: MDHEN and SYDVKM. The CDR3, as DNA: TGTGCCAGCAGTTTCTCCGGACAGGGCCTTGGCTACACCTTC. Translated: CASSFSGQGLGYTF.

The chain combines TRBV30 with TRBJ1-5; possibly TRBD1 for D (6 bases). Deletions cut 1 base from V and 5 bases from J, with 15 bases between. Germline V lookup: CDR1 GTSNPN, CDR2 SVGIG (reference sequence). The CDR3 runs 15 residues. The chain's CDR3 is CAWSGGRSGDQPQHF. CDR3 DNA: TGTGCCTGGAGTGGGGGGAGATCAGGGGATCAGCCCCAGCATTTT.

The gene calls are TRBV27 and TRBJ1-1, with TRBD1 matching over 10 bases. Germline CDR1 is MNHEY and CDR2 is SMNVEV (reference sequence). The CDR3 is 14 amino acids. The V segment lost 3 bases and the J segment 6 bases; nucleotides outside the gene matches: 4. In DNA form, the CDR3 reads TGTGCCAGCAGTTTTGGGACAGGGGTTGCTGAAGCTTTCTTT. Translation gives CASSFGTGVAEAFF.

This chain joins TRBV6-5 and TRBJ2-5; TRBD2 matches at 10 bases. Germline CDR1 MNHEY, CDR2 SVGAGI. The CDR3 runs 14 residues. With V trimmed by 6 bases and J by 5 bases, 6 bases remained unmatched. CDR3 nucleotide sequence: TGTGCCAGCAGGACTAGCGGGTTGGGGGAGACCCAGTACTTC. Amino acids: CASRTSGLGETQYF.

CDR3 coding DNA: TGTGCCAGCTCACCACCGTCAGAAAATGAAAAACTGTTTTTT. Its translation is CASSPPSENEKLFF. The genes are TRBV18 and TRBJ1-4; no clear D gene. Germline CDR1 reads KGHSH; CDR2 reads LQKENI. V dropped 0 bases and J dropped 5 bases, with 7 bases sitting between them. This CDR3 region has 14 residues.

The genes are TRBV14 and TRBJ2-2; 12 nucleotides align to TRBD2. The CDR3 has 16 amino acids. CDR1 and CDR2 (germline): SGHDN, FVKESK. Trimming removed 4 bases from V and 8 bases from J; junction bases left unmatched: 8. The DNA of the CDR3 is TGTGCCAGCAGCCTGTGGACTAGCGGGGCACCGGGGGAGCTGTTTTTT. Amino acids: CASSLWTSGAPGELFF.

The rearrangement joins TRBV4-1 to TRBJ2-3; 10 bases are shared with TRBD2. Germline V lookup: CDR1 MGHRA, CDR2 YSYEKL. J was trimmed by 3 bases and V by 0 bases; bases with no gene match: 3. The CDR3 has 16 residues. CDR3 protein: CASSQEPGLATDTQYF. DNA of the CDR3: TGCGCCAGCAGCCAAGAACCGGGACTAGCGACAGATACGCAGTATTTT.

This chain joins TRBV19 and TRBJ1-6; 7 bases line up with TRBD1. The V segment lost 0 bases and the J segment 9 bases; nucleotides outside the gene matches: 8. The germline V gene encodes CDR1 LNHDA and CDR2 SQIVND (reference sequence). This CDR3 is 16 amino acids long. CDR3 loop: CASSIDRDSRGSPLHF. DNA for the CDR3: TGTGCCAGTAGTATAGACCGGGACAGCCGAGGTTCACCCCTCCACTTT.

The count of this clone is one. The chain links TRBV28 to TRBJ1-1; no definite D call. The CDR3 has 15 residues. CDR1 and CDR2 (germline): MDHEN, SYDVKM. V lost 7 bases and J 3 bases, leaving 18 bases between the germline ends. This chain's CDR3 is CASKHAGPLDTEAFF. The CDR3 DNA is TGTGCCAGCAAACATGCGGGCCCTCTGGACACTGAAGCTTTCTTT.

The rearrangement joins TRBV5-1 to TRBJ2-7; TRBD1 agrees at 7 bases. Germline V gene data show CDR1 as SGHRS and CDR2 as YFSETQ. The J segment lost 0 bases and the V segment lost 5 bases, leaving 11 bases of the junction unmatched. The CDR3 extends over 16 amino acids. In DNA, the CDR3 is TGCGCCAGCAGATATTATCCGGGACAGACCTCCTACGAGCAGTACTTC. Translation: CASRYYPGQTSYEQYF.

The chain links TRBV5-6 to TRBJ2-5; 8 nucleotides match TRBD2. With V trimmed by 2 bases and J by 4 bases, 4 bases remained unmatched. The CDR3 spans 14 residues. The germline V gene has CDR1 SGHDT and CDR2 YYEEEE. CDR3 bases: TGTGCCAGCAGCTTCCGGGAGGGCCGAGAGACCCAGTACTTC. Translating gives CASSFREGRETQYF.

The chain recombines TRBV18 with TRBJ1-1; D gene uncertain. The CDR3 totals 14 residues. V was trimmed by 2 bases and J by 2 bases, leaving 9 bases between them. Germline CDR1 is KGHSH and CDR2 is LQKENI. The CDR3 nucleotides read TGTGCCAGCTCACCAATGGCGGAAAACACTGAAGCTTTCTTT. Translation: CASSPMAENTEAFF.

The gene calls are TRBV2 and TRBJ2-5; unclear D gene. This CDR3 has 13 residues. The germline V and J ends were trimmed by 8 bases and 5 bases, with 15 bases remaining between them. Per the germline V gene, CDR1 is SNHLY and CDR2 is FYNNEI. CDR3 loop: CASASRESETQYF. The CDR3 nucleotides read TGTGCCAGCGCTTCTAGAGAATCCGAGACCCAGTACTTC. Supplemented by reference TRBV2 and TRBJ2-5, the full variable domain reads EPEVTQTPSHQVTQMGQEVILRCVPISNHLYFYWYRQILGQKVEFLVSFYNNEISEKSEIFDDQFSVERPDGSNFTLKIRSTKLEDSAMYFCASASRESETQYFGPGTRLLVL.

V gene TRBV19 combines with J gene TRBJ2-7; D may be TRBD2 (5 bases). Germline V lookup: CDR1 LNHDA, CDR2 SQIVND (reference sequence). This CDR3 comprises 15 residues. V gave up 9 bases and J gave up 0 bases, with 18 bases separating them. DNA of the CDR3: TGTGCCAGCCGATCCTACGAGGGTGGCTCCTACGAGCAGTACTTC. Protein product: CASRSYEGGSYEQYF.

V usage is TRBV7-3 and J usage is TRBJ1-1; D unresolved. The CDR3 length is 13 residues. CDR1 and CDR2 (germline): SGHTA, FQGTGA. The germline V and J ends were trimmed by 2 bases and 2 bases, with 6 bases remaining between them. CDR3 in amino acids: CASSLGINTEAFF. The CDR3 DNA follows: TGTGCCAGCAGCTTAGGCATAAACACTGAAGCTTTCTTT.

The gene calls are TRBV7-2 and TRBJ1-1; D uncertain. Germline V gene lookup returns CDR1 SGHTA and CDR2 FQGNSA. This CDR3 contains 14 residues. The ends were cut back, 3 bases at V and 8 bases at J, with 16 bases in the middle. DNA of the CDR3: TGTGCCAGCAGCTTTTCGGATGTCGGACTCGAAGCTTTCTTT. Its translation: CASSFSDVGLEAFF.

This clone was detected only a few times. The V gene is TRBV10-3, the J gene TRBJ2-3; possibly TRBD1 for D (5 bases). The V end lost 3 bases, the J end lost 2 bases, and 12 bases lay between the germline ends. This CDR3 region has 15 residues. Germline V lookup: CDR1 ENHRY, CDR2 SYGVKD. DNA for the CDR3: TGTGCCATCAGTGAAGGGCAGGGAAACACAGATACGCAGTATTTT. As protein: CAISEGQGNTDTQYF.

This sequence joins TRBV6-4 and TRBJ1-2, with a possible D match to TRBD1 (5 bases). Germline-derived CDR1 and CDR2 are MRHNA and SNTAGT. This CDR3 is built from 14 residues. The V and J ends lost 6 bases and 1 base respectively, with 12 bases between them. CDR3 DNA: TGTGCCAGCAGCCAGACAGCCCTTAACTATGGCTACACCTTC. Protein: CASSQTALNYGYTF.

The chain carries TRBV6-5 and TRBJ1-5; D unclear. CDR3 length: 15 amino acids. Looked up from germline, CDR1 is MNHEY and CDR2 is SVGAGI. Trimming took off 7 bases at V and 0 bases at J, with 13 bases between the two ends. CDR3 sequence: CASKWSGDSNQPQHF. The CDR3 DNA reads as TGTGCCAGCAAATGGTCCGGGGATAGCAATCAGCCCCAGCATTTT.